Below, one T cell receptor (beta chain) is given with its context. This sample is drawn from a study of blood T cell repertoires in COVID-19. Study-level background: T cells, B-cell-depleted T cells, or PBMCs supplied cDNA or gDNA.

Authors' analysis steps: Estimation of nucleated cell counts was performed using reference gene primer amplification. The data were produced by immunoSEQ multiplex PCR, yet TCRdb's version contains in-frame clones alone and is incomplete. Clone size and the V and J calls come from that table; the DNA yielded D and trimming. The table includes about 380,000 clones, around nine tenths detected once. CDR1 and CDR2 from the germline V gene are MDHEN and SYDVKM. V lost 10 bases and J lost 8; bases outside the gene matches: 2. The CDR3 spans 12 residues. V and J are TRBV28 and TRBJ1-6; the match to TRBD1 covers 10 bases. The receptor was isolated from a woman between 18 and 29 years old who had recovered from COVID-19. The sample taken for sequencing was PBMCs or T cells enriched from blood (not recorded which). The CDR3 DNA is TGTGCCACCGGGACAGGGGATTCACCCCTCCACTTT. Translated: CATGTGDSPLHF.